This T cell receptor (beta chain) was recovered during a study of T-cell reconstitution after alpha-beta-depleted transplantation in children. The germline V and J ends were trimmed by 0 bases and 6 bases, with 24 bases remaining between them. Germline V gene data show CDR1 as LGHDT and CDR2 as YNNKEL (reference sequence). The CDR3 runs 19 residues. This clonotype was seen more than once but under ten times. The TCRbeta library incorporated unique molecular identifiers. TCRdb re-called the PCR reads through MiXCR, storing one row per CDR3 protein. The table records around 360,000 distinct CDR3 sequences, 10% of them present only once.

This chain links TRBV3-1 with TRBJ2-1; weak D call: TRBD2 (6 bases). The sequence was obtained from a human donor who donated a stem cell graft to a child with acute lymphoblastic leukemia. This sample comprised PBMCs from the stem cell graft donor, obtained from the stem cell graft. CDR3 coding DNA: TGTGCCAGCAGCCAAGATTGGAGGGATCTAAGCGGCGGAACCAATGAGCAGTTCTTC. Translated, it gives CASSQDWRDLSGGTNEQFF.